This TCR beta chain was sequenced for a study of response to subunit inactivated influenza vaccine. TCRdb reprocessed the RT-PCR reads with MiXCR, giving one entry per CDR3 protein. The sample shows hundreds of thousands of distinct CDR3 sequences, around 13% of them seen only once. Looked up from germline, CDR1 is SGHAT and CDR2 is FQDESV (reference sequence). The CDR3 extends over 14 amino acids. V was pared by 1 base and J by 8 bases, with 5 bases of the junction left unmatched. The TCR comes from a man aged 50 to 60 who received an inactivated influenza vaccine. Sequencing was performed on PBMCs from blood, taken roughly 15 days before vaccination. This chain joins TRBV11-1 and TRBJ2-1; 7 nucleotides agree with TRBD2. In DNA, the CDR3 is TGTGCCAGCAGCTTAGGACGTAGCGGGCATGAGCAGTTCTTC. Amino acid sequence: CASSLGRSGHEQFF.